This T cell receptor (beta chain) was captured in a study of cytomegalovirus exposure and HLA in healthy donors. The wider study: Early release data held some 80 million unique TCRs from HLA-typed donors.

General observations from the study: The authors listed some 160 TCR beta chains as cytomegalovirus-associated. DRB1 had the most TCR associations and HLA-C the fewest, a later analysis found, with rates varying by HLA locus.

To note about this clone: Its antigen is not identified.

The PCR made use of 60 Vbeta and 13 Jbeta primers. Assay: immunoSEQ multiplex PCR; the TCRdb copy retains only in-frame clones and omits some. Found here are 150,000 or so clones, 74% of them singletons; the top ten hold around 4.5%. The V and J ends lost 3 bases and 4 bases, in that order; junction bases with no gene match: 0. CDR1 is MNHEY and CDR2 is SMNVEV in the germline V gene (reference sequence). CDR3 length: 13 amino acids. The TCR was taken from a man younger than 35 in good health and CMV-seropositive. The sequenced sample was PBMCs. V usage is TRBV27 and J usage is TRBJ1-5; 7 bases map to TRBD1. The CDR3 is CASSFRGNQPQHF. The CDR3 DNA follows: TGTGCCAGCAGTTTCAGGGGGAATCAGCCCCAGCATTTT.